This T cell receptor beta chain was sequenced during a study of T cell responses to AZD1222 COVID-19 vaccine. Measured with immunoSEQ multiplex PCR; TCRdb has only the in-frame clones, and not every one. The sample lists hundreds of thousands of clones, 90% to 95% seen once, with roughly 0.6% in the top ten. CDR1 and CDR2 (germline): MDHEN, SYDVKM. The CDR3 consists of 17 residues. V was pared by 2 bases and J by 0 bases, with 11 bases between. Researchers grouped second doses given at about 4 or about 12 weeks into one pool. In the case of this clone: As yet, its antigen is unknown.

Whole-study findings and limits: Increases in Spike-specific TCR breadth and depth were seen after two AZD1222 doses. In the spike-specific TCR repertoire, nearly half reportedly target unmutated variant regions.

The clonotype originates from an adult who received the AZD1222 COVID-19 vaccine. The specimen comprised peripheral blood, sampled 28 days after the second AZD1222 dose. This chain joins TRBV28 and TRBJ2-6, with D unclear. CDR3 residues: CASSLPPWPSGANVLTF. Here the CDR3 DNA reads TGTGCCAGCAGTTTACCCCCTTGGCCCTCTGGGGCCAACGTCCTGACTTTC. Combining the CDR3 with reference TRBV28 and TRBJ2-6 gives the whole variable domain DVKVTQSSRYLVKRTGEKVFLECVQDMDHENMFWYRQDPGLGLRLIYFSYDVKMKEKGDIPEGYSVSREKKERFSLILESASTNQTSMYLCASSLPPWPSGANVLTFGAGSRLTVL.